This TCR beta chain emerged from a study of OX40 agonist ivuxolimab in advanced cancers. Describing the broader study: Ivuxolimab was an agonistic, fully human IgG2 monoclonal antibody directed against OX40 (CD134), a costimulatory receptor. Patients were allowed to have had prior anti-PD-1, anti-PD-L1 or anti-CTLA-4 therapy, and 40% to 45% of the dose-escalation patients had been treated with checkpoint inhibitors. In the dose-escalation cohort, roughly four fifths of patients were male, and the mean age was around 60 years, with a range of about 23 to 85. Intravenous ivuxolimab was administered to patients every 2 weeks at six dose levels: 0.01, 0.1, 0.3, 1.5, 3 and 10 mg/kg. Of the approximately 50 patients in dose escalation, 19 had hepatocellular carcinoma, some 15 had melanoma, 9 had renal cell carcinoma and 9 had head and neck cancer. Partial responses occurred in three dose-escalation patients: two with cutaneous melanoma and one with hepatocellular carcinoma. The paper covers the monotherapy dose-escalation part of the phase I ivuxolimab trial, which included N = 52 patients. Peripheral TCRbeta sequencing was intended to test whether TCR sequence diversity was altered and clonal T-cell expansion was caused by ivuxolimab. Results the study describes overall, beyond this receptor: In the 0.1-3.0 mg/kg groups, partial responders were among the patients with the lowest normalized peripheral clonal expansion, particularly in CD8+ T cells. After ivuxolimab, more expanded clones were found on average in CD8+ T cells than in CD4+ T cells. Antigen specificity was not determined for the clonally expanded peripheral T cells. At doses of 0.1 to 3.0 mg/kg, clonal expansion of both CD4+ and CD8+ blood T cells was observed from baseline to week 6. Low levels of normalized T-cell clonal expansion were also seen in some patients who did not respond.

There are 13 amino acids in the CDR3, from cysteine to phenylalanine inclusive. Here the CDR3 DNA is all that survives: 39 bases in frame from base 1. CDR1 and CDR2 (WSHSY, SAAADI) derive from the germline V gene. The junction carries 2 bases between V and J, which are trimmed by 2 bases and 0 bases respectively. Patients with autoimmune disease history or receiving systemic immunosuppression were excluded from the trial. Peripheral blood for TCR sequencing was collected from all dose cohorts at baseline, on cycle 4 day 1, and on cycle 7 day 1. The samples were drawn from a first-in-human, open-label, multicenter phase I dose-escalation trial of ivuxolimab. The trial enrolled adults with locally advanced or metastatic head and neck squamous cell, hepatocellular, melanoma or renal cell carcinoma. Before TCR sequencing, CD4+ T cells and CD8+ T cells were sorted from peripheral blood as separate populations.

Genomic DNA was extracted from sorted cells for sequencing of the TCRbeta CDR3 region. The immunoSEQ Assay was used for sequencing of TCRbeta CDR3 regions. Held by TCRdb, this immuneACCESS table contains in-frame sequences only and omits some clones. Under half of the omission traces to an unresolved V gene where checked; the cause of the rest is unknown. The sample table lists 90,000 to 150,000 clones, 80% to 90% of them with a count of one. About 0.55% of the sample comes from the top ten. About this clone itself: Its antigen specificity is not known. Qualities for individual bases were not recorded, and no much larger clone is one base off.

The TCR originated in an adult with an advanced solid tumor such as melanoma, head and neck, liver or kidney cancer. The material was CD4+ or CD8+ T cells sorted from blood, obtained in a trial of the OX40 agonist ivuxolimab. The V and J genes are TRBV10-2 and TRBJ1-3; the D gene remains uncertain. At the DNA level, the sequence is TGCGCCAGCAGTGAGATCTCTGGAAACACCATATATTTT. Translation gives CASSEISGNTIYF.